The 31 T cell receptor beta chains presented below share a single source sample, sequenced in a study of T-cell reconstitution after alpha-beta-depleted transplantation in children. A TCRbeta library incorporating unique molecular identifiers was prepared. TCRdb re-derived calls from the PCR reads in MiXCR, one entry per CDR3 protein. The sample has some 840,000 distinct CDR3 sequences; around 15% are singletons. The sequencing used PBMCs, mostly from graft donor cells, collected 360 days after TCRalphabeta/CD19-depleted stem cell transplant. The source is a male patient between 10 and 17 years old who had a stem cell transplant for acute lymphoblastic leukemia, so the T cells may come from the graft donor.

This clonotype was detected only a few times. The chain joins TRBV15 to TRBJ2-1, with TRBD2 matching 7 bases. Germline V gene sequence: CDR1 LNHNV, CDR2 YYDKDF (reference sequence). This CDR3 spans 13 amino acids. The V segment lost 8 bases and the J segment 6 bases; nucleotides outside the gene matches: 7. In DNA form, the CDR3 reads TGTGCCACCGGGAGGGCCGTCAGCAATGAGCAGTTCTTC. Translated: CATGRAVSNEQFF.

The CDR3: CSATSTGANTGELFF. DNA of the CDR3: TGCAGTGCCACCTCAACAGGGGCGAACACCGGGGAGCTGTTTTTT. The rearrangement uses TRBV20-1 and TRBJ2-2, with TRBD1 identical over 7 bases. The CDR3 has 15 amino acids. Germline values: CDR1 DFQATT, CDR2 SNEGSKA (reference sequence). J lost 0 bases, V lost 6 bases, and 7 bases had no gene match.

The V gene is TRBV7-8, the J gene TRBJ2-7, with a possible D match to TRBD2 (5 bases). This CDR3 contains 15 residues. Trimming cost V 1 base and J 4 bases, with 14 bases left between them. Germline V gives CDR1 SGHVS, CDR2 FQNEAQ. CDR3 sequence reads: CASSLGRGTGYEQYF. The CDR3 DNA reads as TGTGCCAGCAGCTTAGGTCGTGGTACGGGGTACGAGCAGTACTTC.

This clonotype was counted a few times. The V gene is TRBV7-9, the J gene TRBJ2-7; 7 nucleotides match TRBD1. J lost 4 bases, V lost 2 bases, and 8 bases had no gene match. The germline V gene encodes CDR1 SEHNR and CDR2 FQNEAQ (reference sequence). The CDR3 is 15 amino acids. CDR3 DNA sequence: TGTGCCAGCAGCTTAACGACAGGGTACCTTTACGAGCAGTACTTC. The encoded protein is CASSLTTGYLYEQYF.

This clonotype was detected a few times. The chain combines TRBV11-2 with TRBJ1-1; D might be TRBD1 (6 bases). Trimming took 3 bases from V and 0 from J, leaving 11 bases between them. The CDR3 runs to 15 residues. Germline V gene data show CDR1 as SGHAT and CDR2 as FQNNGV. Here the CDR3 reads CASSLNRALNTEAFF. In DNA form, the CDR3 reads TGTGCCAGCAGCTTGAACAGGGCCCTGAACACTGAAGCTTTCTTT.

V and J are TRBV15 and TRBJ1-6; D call uncertain. Germline values: CDR1 LNHNV, CDR2 YYDKDF (reference sequence). The CDR3 is made up of 16 amino acids. The V gene lost 0 bases and the J gene lost 10 bases, with 16 bases spanning the gap. For the CDR3, the DNA is TGTGCCACCAGCAGAGATCTCAGTTTCACGGTATCACCCCTCCACTTT. Its translation is CATSRDLSFTVSPLHF.

Details on this clonotype: The junction shows a germline mismatch at one end, possibly a read error. The genes are TRBV5-6 and TRBJ2-2; TRBD2 agrees at 7 bases. This CDR3 has 15 amino acids. CDR1 SGHDT and CDR2 YYEEEE come from the germline V gene. CDR3 in amino acids: CASRKDPSGGGDLFF. DNA of the CDR3: TGTGCCAGCAGAAAGGACCCTAGCGGTGGCGGGGACCTGTTTTTT.

This sequence joins TRBV5-1 and TRBJ2-1; 8 bases agree with TRBD2. From germline, CDR1 is SGHRS and CDR2 YFSETQ. This CDR3 spans 14 amino acids. V lost 10 bases, J lost 8 bases, and 14 bases stayed unmatched. CDR3 sequence: CAAPGGVAHDEQFF. CDR3 sequence (DNA): TGCGCCGCCCCGGGGGGGGTAGCGCACGATGAGCAGTTCTTC.

This clonotype was counted only a few times. The V call is TRBV5-6, the J call TRBJ2-1; D may be TRBD1 (6 bases). V was shortened by 2 bases and J by 8 bases, with 14 bases between the two germline ends. This CDR3 is built from 14 residues. The germline gives CDR1 SGHDT, CDR2 YYEEEE. The CDR3 spells CASSFRGRGYEQFF. In DNA form, the CDR3 reads TGTGCCAGCAGCTTTCGGGGCAGGGGTTATGAGCAGTTCTTC.

This clonotype turned up a few times. DNA for the CDR3: TGTGCCAGCACCTTGTCCGGGGGAGGGCAAGGGGAGACCCAGTACTTC. Encoded protein: CASTLSGGGQGETQYF. The J gene is TRBJ2-5, the V gene TRBV27; 7 nucleotides match TRBD2. The CDR3 loop spans 16 amino acids. Germline V gives CDR1 MNHEY, CDR2 SMNVEV (reference sequence). V was pared by 7 bases and J by 5 bases, with 16 bases of the junction left unmatched.

This clonotype has a count of ten or more. The V call is TRBV18, the J call TRBJ2-1; 13 bases are shared with TRBD2. The CDR3 is 16 residues long. With V trimmed by 2 bases and J by 3 bases, 1 base remained unmatched. Germline loops: CDR1 KGHSH, CDR2 LQKENI. CDR3 sequence reads: CASSPGTSGIYNEQFF. CDR3 sequence (DNA): TGTGCCAGCTCACCAGGGACTAGCGGGATCTACAATGAGCAGTTCTTC.

The chain recombines TRBV6-2 or TRBV6-3 with TRBJ2-1; 8 bases fit TRBD2. Germline values: CDR1 MNHEY, CDR2 SVGEGT. This CDR3 spans 21 amino acids. The V and J ends lost 5 bases and 8 bases, in that order; junction bases with no gene match: 29. This CDR3 is CASSPSFWSGSFRVETDEQFF. The CDR3 DNA follows: TGTGCCAGCAGTCCCAGTTTCTGGAGCGGGAGTTTTCGGGTTGAGACAGATGAGCAGTTCTTC.

This clonotype showed up just a few times. The chain combines TRBV6-5 with TRBJ1-4, with D tentatively TRBD1 (5 bases). There are 15 residues in the CDR3. The V gene lost 7 bases and the J gene lost 7 bases, with 19 bases spanning the gap. Germline CDR1 is MNHEY and CDR2 is SVGAGI. CDR3 coding DNA: TGTGCCAGCACCTACACGGGGCACGGGGGTGAAAAACTGTTTTTT. It codes for CASTYTGHGGEKLFF.

This clonotype came up a few times. The gene calls are TRBV13 and TRBJ2-7; no definite D call. Germline V gives CDR1 PRHDT, CDR2 FYEKMQ (reference sequence). Between the trimmed V and J ends, which lost 5 bases and 2 bases, there was a span of 19 bases. The CDR3 has 16 amino acids. The CDR3 spells CASSPLLRARPYEQYF. The CDR3 DNA sequence: TGTGCCAGCAGCCCCCTTCTCAGAGCAAGGCCCTACGAGCAGTACTTC.

Many counts were recorded for this clonotype. The CDR3 coding sequence is TGTGCCACCAGTGGCCCCGGAGGGTACAATGAGCAGTTCTTC. The encoded protein is CATSGPGGYNEQFF. The gene calls are TRBV24-1 and TRBJ2-1, with a weak D call TRBD2 (6 bases). Looked up from germline, CDR1 is KGHDR and CDR2 is SFDVKD. V shed 5 bases and J shed 4 bases, with 11 bases lying between them. The CDR3 sequence is 14 residues long.

This clonotype has more than one count but fewer than ten. The chain couples TRBV4-1 to TRBJ2-7; D uncertain. V shed 0 bases and J shed 6 bases, with 12 bases lying between them. Germline CDR1 reads MGHRA; CDR2 reads YSYEKL. The CDR3 covers 14 residues. The DNA of the CDR3 is TGCGCCAGCAGCCAAGATCAGGTAGGACGCGAGCAGTACTTC. As protein: CASSQDQVGREQYF.

The chain carries TRBV12-3 or TRBV12-4 and TRBJ2-1, with 11 bases that match TRBD2. This CDR3 region has 18 residues. V lost 8 bases, J lost 9 bases, and 21 bases stayed unmatched. The CDR3 bases are TGTGCCAGCTGTGCCTCCTGGCCCACTAGCGGGAGAATCGGTGAGCAGTTCTTC. Protein sequence: CASCASWPTSGRIGEQFF.

V gene TRBV11-1 combines with J gene TRBJ2-3; 8 nucleotides agree with TRBD2. With V trimmed by 1 base and J by 4 bases, 13 bases remained unmatched. This CDR3 region has 18 residues. Per germline, CDR1 SGHAT and CDR2 FQDESV (reference sequence). The CDR3, as DNA: TGTGCCAGCAGCTTAGAGCGGGAGCCCTCCTTTGCTTCAGATACGCAGTATTTT. It specifies CASSLEREPSFASDTQYF.

This clonotype was counted many times. The chain joins TRBV11-3 to TRBJ2-1, with 10 positions matching TRBD2. Germline CDR1 and CDR2: SGHNT and YENEEA. The V segment lost 1 base and the J segment 9 bases; nucleotides outside the gene matches: 3. This CDR3 has 14 residues. The CDR3 spells CASSLGRLAGEQFF. The CDR3 nucleotides are TGTGCCAGCAGCTTAGGCCGACTAGCGGGTGAGCAGTTCTTC.

The V gene is TRBV5-5, the J gene TRBJ1-1, with 11 bases fitting TRBD1. Germline CDR1 SGHKS, CDR2 YYEKEE (reference sequence). The CDR3 extends over 15 amino acids. Trimming cost V 4 bases and J 6 bases; bases outside gene matches: 8. The CDR3 loop reads CASSGGDRGWAEAFF. For the CDR3, the DNA is TGTGCCAGCAGCGGGGGGGACAGGGGGTGGGCTGAAGCTTTCTTT.

The CDR3 sequence is CSAPELGTPYEQYF. Written as DNA, the CDR3 is TGCAGTGCTCCCGAGCTAGGGACACCCTACGAGCAGTACTTC. This sequence joins TRBV20-1 and TRBJ2-7; tentatively, D is TRBD1 (6 bases). The germline gives CDR1 DFQATT, CDR2 SNEGSKA (reference sequence). Trimming pared 5 bases from V and 2 bases from J, leaving 16 bases between. CDR3 length: 14 amino acids.

J is TRBJ1-1 and V is TRBV7-3; no firm D call. The CDR3 has 13 residues. V was pared by 5 bases and J by 1 base, with 8 bases between. CDR1 is SGHTA, CDR2 FQGTGA, per germline. CDR3 sequence: CASSKTPNTEAFF. In DNA, the CDR3 is TGTGCCAGCAGCAAGACACCGAACACTGAAGCTTTCTTT.

This clonotype was found a few times. CDR3: CASSLGAYSEAFF. CDR3 nucleotide sequence: TGTGCCAGCAGCCTGGGGGCCTACAGTGAAGCTTTCTTT. The rearrangement links TRBV7-3 to TRBJ1-1; D perhaps matches TRBD1 (6 bases). Germline-derived CDR1 and CDR2 are SGHTA and FQGTGA. CDR3 length equals 13 residues. The V end lost 5 bases, the J end lost 7 bases, and 14 bases lay between the germline ends.

In this sample, this clonotype turned up many times. V and J are TRBV27 and TRBJ2-4; D may be TRBD2 (5 bases). This CDR3 spans 16 amino acids. Germline CDR1 MNHEY, CDR2 SMNVEV (reference sequence). V gave up 6 bases and J gave up 0 bases, with 15 bases separating them. The CDR3 reads CASSPEGSRAKNIQYF. The CDR3 DNA is TGTGCCAGCAGCCCCGAGGGAAGCCGAGCCAAAAACATTCAGTACTTC.

The genes are TRBV24-1 and TRBJ2-1; tentative D call: TRBD2 (6 bases). The CDR3 is 12 amino acids. From germline, CDR1 is KGHDR and CDR2 SFDVKD. Trimming took 11 bases from V and 6 from J, leaving 13 bases between them. CDR3 loop: CASRDSFNEQFF. For the CDR3, the DNA is TGTGCCAGCCGGGACTCATTCAATGAGCAGTTCTTC.

This clonotype was counted only a few times. The chain recombines TRBV12-3 or TRBV12-4 with TRBJ2-3, with 9 bases fitting TRBD1. The CDR3 sequence is 16 residues long. V lost 5 bases and J lost 11; bases outside the gene matches: 17. As DNA, the CDR3 is TGTGCCAGCAGTCCACCCGGGGGGACAGGGAGAGCGGGGCAGTATTTT. Its protein product is CASSPPGGTGRAGQYF.

The CDR3 reads CASSVDPGGYGYTF. CDR3 bases: TGTGCCAGCAGCGTAGACCCGGGGGGGTATGGCTACACCTTC. This chain connects TRBV9 to TRBJ1-2, with a weak D call TRBD1 (5 bases). The V end lost 0 bases, the J end lost 5 bases, and 11 bases lay between the germline ends. Germline-derived CDR1 and CDR2 are SGDLS and YYNGEE. The CDR3 is made up of 14 amino acids.

The CDR3 DNA reads as TGCAGTGCTAGAGGTGGCCCGGGACTAGCGGAGTTAAGCTCCTACGAGCAGTACTTC. Its translation: CSARGGPGLAELSSYEQYF. The V gene is TRBV20-1, the J gene TRBJ2-7, with 11 bases aligning to TRBD2. The V segment lost 1 base and the J segment 0 bases; nucleotides outside the gene matches: 14. Germline CDR1 and CDR2: DFQATT and SNEGSKA (reference sequence). The CDR3 consists of 19 residues.

This chain uses TRBV7-6 with TRBJ2-2, with 8 bases fitting TRBD2. The CDR3 consists of 16 residues. V lost 5 bases and J lost 4; bases outside the gene matches: 9. Germline V lookup: CDR1 SGHVS, CDR2 FNYEAQ. The DNA for the CDR3 is TGTGCCAGCAGCGTCATAGCGGGACGGGGCACCGGGGAGCTGTTTTTT. Translation gives CASSVIAGRGTGELFF.

The rearrangement links TRBV4-1 to TRBJ1-1; D may be TRBD1 (6 bases). The CDR3 is made up of 17 amino acids. Deletions cut 1 base from V and 5 bases from J, with 20 bases between. Looked up from germline, CDR1 is MGHRA and CDR2 is YSYEKL. The CDR3, as DNA: TGCGCCAGCAGCCAAGTTCCGGGGGCCGATCGGGGGACTGAAGCTTTCTTT. It specifies CASSQVPGADRGTEAFF.

There are a few counts of this clonotype. J is TRBJ2-7 and V is TRBV18, with D possibly being TRBD2 (6 bases). Germline V gene data show CDR1 as KGHSH and CDR2 as LQKENI. The CDR3 has 14 residues. The V and J ends lost 2 bases and 7 bases respectively, with 15 bases between them. DNA for the CDR3: TGTGCCAGCTCACCAGGGAGGAAACCAAGGGAGCAGTACTTC. Amino acid sequence: CASSPGRKPREQYF.